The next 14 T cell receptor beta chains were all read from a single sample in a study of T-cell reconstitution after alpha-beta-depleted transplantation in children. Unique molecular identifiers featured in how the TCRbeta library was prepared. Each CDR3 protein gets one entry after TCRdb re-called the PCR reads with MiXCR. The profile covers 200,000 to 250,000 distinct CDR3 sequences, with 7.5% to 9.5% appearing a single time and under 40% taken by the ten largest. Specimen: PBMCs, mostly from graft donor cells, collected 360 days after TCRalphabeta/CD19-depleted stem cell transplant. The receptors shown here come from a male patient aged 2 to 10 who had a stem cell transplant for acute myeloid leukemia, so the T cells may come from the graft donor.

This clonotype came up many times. The CDR3 here is CSASPGQGGTDTQYF. CDR3 DNA sequence: TGCAGTGCTTCACCGGGACAGGGGGGCACAGATACGCAGTATTTT. This chain joins TRBV20-1 and TRBJ2-3, with TRBD1 identical over 11 bases. The V and J ends lost 5 bases and 1 base, in that order; junction bases with no gene match: 5. Germline CDR1 is DFQATT and CDR2 is SNEGSKA (reference sequence). This CDR3 is built from 15 residues.

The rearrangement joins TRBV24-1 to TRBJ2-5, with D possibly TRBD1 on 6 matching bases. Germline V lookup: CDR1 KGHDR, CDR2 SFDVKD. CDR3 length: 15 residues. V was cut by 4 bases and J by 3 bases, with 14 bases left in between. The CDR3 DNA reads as TGTGCCACCAGTGACTCCCGCAGGGGAGAAGAGACCCAGTACTTC. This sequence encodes CATSDSRRGEETQYF.

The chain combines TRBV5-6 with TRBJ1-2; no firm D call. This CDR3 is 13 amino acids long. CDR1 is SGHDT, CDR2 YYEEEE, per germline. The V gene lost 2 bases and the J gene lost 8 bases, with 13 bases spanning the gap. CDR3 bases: TGTGCCAGCAGCTTAGGAGTGGGAGAGGGCTACACCTTC. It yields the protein CASSLGVGEGYTF.

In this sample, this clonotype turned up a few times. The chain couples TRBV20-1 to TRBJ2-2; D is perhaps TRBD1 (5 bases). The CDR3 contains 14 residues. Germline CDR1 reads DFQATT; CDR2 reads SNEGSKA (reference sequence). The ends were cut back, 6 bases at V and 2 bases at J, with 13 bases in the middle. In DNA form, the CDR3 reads TGCAGTGCCGAACAGGAGAGTAACACCGGGGAGCTGTTTTTT. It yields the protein CSAEQESNTGELFF.

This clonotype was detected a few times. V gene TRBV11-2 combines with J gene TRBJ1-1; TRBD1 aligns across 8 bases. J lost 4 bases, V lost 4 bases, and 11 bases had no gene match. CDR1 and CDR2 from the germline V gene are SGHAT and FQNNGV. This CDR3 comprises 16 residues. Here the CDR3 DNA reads TGTGCCAGCAGCTGGTCGCAGGGGGCGGGAATCACTGAAGCTTTCTTT. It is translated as CASSWSQGAGITEAFF.

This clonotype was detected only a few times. The CDR3 bases are TGTGCCAGCAGTTTTGACACCAAGAGCACAGATACGCAGTATTTT. It is translated as CASSFDTKSTDTQYF. This rearrangement joins TRBV12-3 or TRBV12-4 to TRBJ2-3; D unclear. V was clipped by 3 bases and J by 0 bases, with 10 bases between them. This CDR3 has 15 amino acids.

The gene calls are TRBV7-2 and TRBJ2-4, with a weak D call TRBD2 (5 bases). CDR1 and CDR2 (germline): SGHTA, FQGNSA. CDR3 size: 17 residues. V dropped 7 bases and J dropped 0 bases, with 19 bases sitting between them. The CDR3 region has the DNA TGTGCCAGCATCTCCCGGACTGATTCACTAGCCAAAAACATTCAGTACTTC. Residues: CASISRTDSLAKNIQYF.

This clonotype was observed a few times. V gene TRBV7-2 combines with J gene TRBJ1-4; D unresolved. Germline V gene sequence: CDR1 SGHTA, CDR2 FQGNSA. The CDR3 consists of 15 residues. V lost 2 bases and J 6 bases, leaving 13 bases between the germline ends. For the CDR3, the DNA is TGTGCCAGCAGCTTAACCCCATTAGAATATGAAAAACTGTTTTTT. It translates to CASSLTPLEYEKLFF.

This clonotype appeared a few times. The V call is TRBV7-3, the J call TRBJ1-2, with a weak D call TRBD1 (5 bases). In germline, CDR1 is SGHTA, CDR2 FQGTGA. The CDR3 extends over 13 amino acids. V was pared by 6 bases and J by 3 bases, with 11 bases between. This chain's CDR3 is CASSRGGYYGYTF. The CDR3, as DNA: TGTGCCAGCAGTCGGGGGGGATACTATGGCTACACCTTC. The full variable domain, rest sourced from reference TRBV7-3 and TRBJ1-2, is GAGVSQTPSNKVTEKGKYVELRCDPISGHTALYWYRQSLGQGPEFLIYFQGTGAADDSGLPNDRFFAVRPEGSVSTLKIQRTERGDSAVYLCASSRGGYYGYTFGSGTRLTVV.

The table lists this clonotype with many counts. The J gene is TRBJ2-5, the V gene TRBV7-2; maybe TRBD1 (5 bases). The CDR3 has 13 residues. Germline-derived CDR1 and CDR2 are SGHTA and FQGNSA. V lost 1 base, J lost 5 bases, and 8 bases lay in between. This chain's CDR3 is CASSLVRVETQYF. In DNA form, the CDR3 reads TGTGCCAGCAGCTTAGTCAGGGTGGAGACCCAGTACTTC.

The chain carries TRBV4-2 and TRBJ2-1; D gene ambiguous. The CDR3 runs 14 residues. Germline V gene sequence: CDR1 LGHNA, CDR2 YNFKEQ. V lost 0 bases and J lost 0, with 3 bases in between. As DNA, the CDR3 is TGTGCCAGCAGCCAAGAGCACTCCTACAATGAGCAGTTCTTC. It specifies CASSQEHSYNEQFF.

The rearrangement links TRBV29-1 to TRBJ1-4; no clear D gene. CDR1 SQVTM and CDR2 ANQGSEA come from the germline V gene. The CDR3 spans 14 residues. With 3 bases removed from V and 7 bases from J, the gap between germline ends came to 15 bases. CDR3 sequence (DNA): TGCAGCGTTGATCCCGGACCGGACGGTGAAAAACTGTTTTTT. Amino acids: CSVDPGPDGEKLFF. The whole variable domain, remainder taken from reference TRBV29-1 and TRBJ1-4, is SAVISQKPSRDICQRGTSLTIQCQVDSQVTMMFWYRQQPGQSLTLIATANQGSEATYESGFVIDKFPISRPNLTFSTLTVSNMSPEDSSIYLCSVDPGPDGEKLFFGSGTQLSVL.

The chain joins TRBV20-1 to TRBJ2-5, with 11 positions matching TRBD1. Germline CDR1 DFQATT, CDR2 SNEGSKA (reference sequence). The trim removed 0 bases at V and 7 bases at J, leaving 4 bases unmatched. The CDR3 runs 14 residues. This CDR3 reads CSARDWDRGVTQYF. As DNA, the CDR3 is TGCAGTGCTAGAGATTGGGACAGGGGGGTGACCCAGTACTTC.

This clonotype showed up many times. CDR3 nucleotides: TGCAGCGTTGTTAGGGACCAGTACAATGAGCAGTTCTTC. Protein product: CSVVRDQYNEQFF. This rearrangement joins TRBV29-1 to TRBJ2-1; perhaps D is TRBD1 or TRBD2 (5 bases each). The V end lost 4 bases, the J end lost 4 bases, and 11 bases lay between the germline ends. The CDR3 has 13 amino acids. Germline V gene lookup returns CDR1 SQVTM and CDR2 ANQGSEA.